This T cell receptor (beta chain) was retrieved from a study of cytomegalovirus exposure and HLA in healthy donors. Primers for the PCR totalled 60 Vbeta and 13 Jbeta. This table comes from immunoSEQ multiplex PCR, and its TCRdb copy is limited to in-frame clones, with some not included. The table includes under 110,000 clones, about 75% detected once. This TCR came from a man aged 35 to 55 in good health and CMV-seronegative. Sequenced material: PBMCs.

The CDR3 loop reads CASSRNRGDGEKLFF. In DNA, the CDR3 is TGTGCCAGCAGTAGAAACAGGGGGGATGGAGAAAAACTGTTTTTT. This chain joins TRBV6-5 and TRBJ1-4; 8 positions match TRBD1. With 5 bases clipped from V and 8 bases from J, the junction kept 10 bases outside the gene matches. This CDR3 is built from 15 residues. The germline CDR1 and CDR2 sequences are MNHEY and SVGAGI.